This entry lists 9 T cell receptor beta chains sequenced from one sample in a study of blood T cell repertoires in COVID-19. Here immunoSEQ multiplex PCR was the method, and the copy in TCRdb shows in-frame clones only, minus some. The data contain approximately 440,000 clones, 87% of them singletons. The sample comprised PBMCs or T cells enriched from blood (not recorded which). The receptors here all came from a woman aged 18-30 years who had recovered from COVID-19.

The chain has TRBV10-3 and TRBJ2-1, with TRBD2 matching over 7 bases. The CDR3 contains 12 residues. In germline, CDR1 is ENHRY, CDR2 SYGVKD. The V and J ends lost 4 bases and 7 bases, in that order; junction bases with no gene match: 1. The DNA for the CDR3 is TGTGCCATCAGTGGCGGGGGTAATGAGCAGTTCTTC. This sequence encodes CAISGGGNEQFF.

The chain has TRBV5-1 and TRBJ1-1; TRBD1 aligns across 9 bases. The CDR3 contains 15 residues. Per the germline V gene, CDR1 is SGHRS and CDR2 is YFSETQ. The V and J ends lost 4 bases and 1 base, in that order; junction bases with no gene match: 5. CDR3: CASSPGQGSNTEAFF. In DNA, the CDR3 is TGCGCCAGCAGCCCCGGACAGGGGTCGAACACTGAAGCTTTCTTT.

The chain couples TRBV6-5 to TRBJ1-3; D may be TRBD1 (5 bases). Trimming shortened V by 0 bases and J by 4 bases, and 10 bases separated the two germline ends. The CDR3 is made up of 15 amino acids. The germline V gene has CDR1 MNHEY and CDR2 SVGAGI. CDR3 sequence reads: CASSYSTEEGNTIYF. DNA of the CDR3: TGTGCCAGCAGTTACTCGACAGAAGAGGGAAACACCATATATTTT.

This clone has a single count. This chain connects TRBV7-3 to TRBJ1-2; possibly TRBD1 for D (6 bases). The germline V gene encodes CDR1 SGHTA and CDR2 FQGTGA. The CDR3 length is 15 residues. Trimming shortened V by 7 bases and J by 0 bases, and 15 bases separated the two germline ends. The CDR3 DNA is TGTGCCAGCAAACTATACCAGGGGTCTAACTATGGCTACACCTTC. As protein: CASKLYQGSNYGYTF. Full variable domain (rest looked up from reference TRBV7-3 and TRBJ1-2): GAGVSQTPSNKVTEKGKYVELRCDPISGHTALYWYRQSLGQGPEFLIYFQGTGAADDSGLPNDRFFAVRPEGSVSTLKIQRTERGDSAVYLCASKLYQGSNYGYTFGSGTRLTVV.

The V gene is TRBV3-1 (or the pseudogene TRBV3-2), the J gene TRBJ2-5, with 13 bases that match TRBD2. Germline CDR1 is LGHDT and CDR2 is YNNKEL (reference sequence). CDR3 length: 19 amino acids. The J segment lost 0 bases and the V segment lost 0 bases, leaving 7 bases of the junction unmatched. The CDR3 loop is CASSQDRKLAGGYQETQYF. The CDR3 DNA is TGTGCCAGCAGCCAAGATAGGAAACTAGCGGGGGGGTACCAAGAGACCCAGTACTTC.

The chain carries TRBV12-3 or TRBV12-4 and TRBJ1-2; D perhaps matches TRBD1 (5 bases). CDR3 length: 12 residues. V was clipped by 3 bases and J by 6 bases, with 8 bases between them. CDR3 sequence (DNA): TGTGCCAGCAGTTTTGGAGGGGATGGCTACACCTTC. This encodes CASSFGGDGYTF.

The chain joins TRBV2 to TRBJ2-7; 10 bases line up with TRBD1. Trimming cost V 5 bases and J 3 bases; bases outside gene matches: 10. The CDR3 spans 16 residues. Per the germline V gene, CDR1 is SNHLY and CDR2 is FYNNEI. The CDR3: CASSQGGTGVIYEQYF. The CDR3 DNA follows: TGTGCCAGCAGTCAAGGGGGGACAGGGGTTATCTACGAGCAGTACTTC.

The chain joins TRBV25-1 to TRBJ2-3; TRBD1 matches at 7 bases. CDR1 and CDR2 (germline): MGHDK, SYGVNS. This CDR3 region has 13 residues. The J segment lost 4 bases and the V segment lost 6 bases, leaving 4 bases of the junction unmatched. The CDR3 region is CASRRTGADTQYF. The CDR3 region has the DNA TGTGCCAGCAGGAGGACAGGAGCAGATACGCAGTATTTT. Full variable domain (outside the CDR3, taken from reference TRBV25-1 and TRBJ2-3): EADIYQTPRYLVIGTGKKITLECSQTMGHDKMYWYQQDPGMELHLIHYSYGVNSTEKGDLSSESTVSRIRTEHFPLTLESARPSHTSQYLCASRRTGADTQYFGPGTRLTVL.

This clone was detected a few times. V usage is TRBV30 and J usage is TRBJ1-5, with 7 bases matching TRBD1. This CDR3 region has 14 residues. Losses at the gene ends were 1 base for V and 5 bases for J; bases not matched to a gene: 5. Germline CDR1 GTSNPN, CDR2 SVGIG (reference sequence). CDR3 amino acids: CAWSGGTVYQPQHF. The DNA for the CDR3 is TGTGCCTGGAGTGGTGGGACAGTTTATCAGCCCCAGCATTTT.